The sequence of this T cell receptor (beta chain) was determined in a study of shared clonotypes between healthy human individuals. Study-wide points: Larger richness was generally estimated for naive than memory subsets.

About this clone itself: Its cognate antigen is unknown.

Germline lookup yields CDR1 SQVTM and CDR2 ANQGSEA. This CDR3 comprises 15 residues. Deletions cut 0 bases from V and 3 bases from J, with 9 bases between. Deep level was the assay's run setting. The protocol was immunoSEQ multiplex PCR, while the TCRdb copy is restricted to in-frame clones and leaves out a portion. This sample has about 600,000 clones, with more than 95% found just once. The sequence derives from a woman in her twenties or thirties in good health. This sequence joins TRBV29-1 and TRBJ1-6; D is unresolved. The sample taken for sequencing was naive CD4+ T cells sorted from blood. Subset described: CD45RA+ positively selected. Here the CDR3 reads CSVEDPGFYNSPLHF. The CDR3 bases are TGCAGCGTTGAAGATCCGGGGTTCTATAATTCACCCCTCCACTTT.